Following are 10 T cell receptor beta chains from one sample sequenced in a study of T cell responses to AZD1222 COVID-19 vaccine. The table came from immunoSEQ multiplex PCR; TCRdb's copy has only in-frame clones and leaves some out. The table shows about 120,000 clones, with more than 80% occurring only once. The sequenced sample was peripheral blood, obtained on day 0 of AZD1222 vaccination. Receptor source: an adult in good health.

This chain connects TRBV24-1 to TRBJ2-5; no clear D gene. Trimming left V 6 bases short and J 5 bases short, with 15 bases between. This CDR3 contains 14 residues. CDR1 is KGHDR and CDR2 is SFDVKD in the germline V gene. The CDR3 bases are TGTGCCACCAGTAAGGCCGGACCTTGGGAGACCCAGTACTTC. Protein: CATSKAGPWETQYF.

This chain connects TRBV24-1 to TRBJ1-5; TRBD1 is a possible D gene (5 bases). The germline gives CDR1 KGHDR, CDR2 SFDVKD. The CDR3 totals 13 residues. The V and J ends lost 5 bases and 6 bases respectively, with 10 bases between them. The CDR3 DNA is TGTGCCACCAGTGCCGGGACCATTCAGCCCCAGCATTTT. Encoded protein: CATSAGTIQPQHF.

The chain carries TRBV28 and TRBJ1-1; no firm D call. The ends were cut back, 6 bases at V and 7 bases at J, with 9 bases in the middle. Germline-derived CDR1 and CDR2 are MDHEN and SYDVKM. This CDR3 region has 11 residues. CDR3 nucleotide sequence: TGTGCCAGCAGGCTTGAGGGTGAAGCTTTCTTT. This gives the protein CASRLEGEAFF.

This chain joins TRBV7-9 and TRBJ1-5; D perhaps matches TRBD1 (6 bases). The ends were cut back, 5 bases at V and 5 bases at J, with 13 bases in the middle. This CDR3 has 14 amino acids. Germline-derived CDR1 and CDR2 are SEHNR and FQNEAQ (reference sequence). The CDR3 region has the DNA TGTGCCAGCAGCCCAGGGGTGAATGATCAGCCCCAGCATTTT. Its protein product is CASSPGVNDQPQHF.

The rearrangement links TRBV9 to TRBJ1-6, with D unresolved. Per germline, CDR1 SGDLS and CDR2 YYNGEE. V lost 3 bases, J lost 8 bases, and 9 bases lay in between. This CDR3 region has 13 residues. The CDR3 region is CASSAAPYSPLHF. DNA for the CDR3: TGTGCCAGCAGCGCAGCCCCTTATTCACCCCTCCACTTT.

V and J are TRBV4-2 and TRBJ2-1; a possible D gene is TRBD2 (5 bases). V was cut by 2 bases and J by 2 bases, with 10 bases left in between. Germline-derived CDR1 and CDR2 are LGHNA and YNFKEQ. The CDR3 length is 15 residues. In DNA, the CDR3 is TGTGCCAGCAGCCAAACTAGTCAAACCTACAATGAGCAGTTCTTC. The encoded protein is CASSQTSQTYNEQFF.

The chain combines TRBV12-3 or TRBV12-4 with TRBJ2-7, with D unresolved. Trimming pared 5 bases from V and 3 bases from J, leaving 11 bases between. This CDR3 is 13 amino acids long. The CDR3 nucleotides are TGTGCCAGCAGTCTGACAACGAACTACGAGCAGTACTTC. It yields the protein CASSLTTNYEQYF.

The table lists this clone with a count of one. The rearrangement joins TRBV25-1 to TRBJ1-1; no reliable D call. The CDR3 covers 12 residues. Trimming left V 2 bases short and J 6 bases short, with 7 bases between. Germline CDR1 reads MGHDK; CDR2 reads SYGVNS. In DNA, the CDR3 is TGTGCCAGCAGTGAAACTTACTCTGAAGCTTTCTTT. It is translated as CASSETYSEAFF.

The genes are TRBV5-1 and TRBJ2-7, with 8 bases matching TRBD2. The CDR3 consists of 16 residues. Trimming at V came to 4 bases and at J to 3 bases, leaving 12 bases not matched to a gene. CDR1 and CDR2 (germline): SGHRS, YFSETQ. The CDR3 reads CASSRGGLQGSYEQYF. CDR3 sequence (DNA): TGCGCCAGCAGCCGGGGGGGTTTACAGGGAAGCTACGAGCAGTACTTC.

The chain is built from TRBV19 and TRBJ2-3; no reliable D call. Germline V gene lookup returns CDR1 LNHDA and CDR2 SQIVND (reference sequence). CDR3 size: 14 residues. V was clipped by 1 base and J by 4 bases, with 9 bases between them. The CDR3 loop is CASSIGAAPDTQYF. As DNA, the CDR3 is TGTGCCAGTAGTATAGGGGCAGCGCCAGATACGCAGTATTTT.